What follows are 6 T cell receptor beta chains derived from one specimen sequenced in a study of chemoradiotherapy in HPV16-positive cancers. The data were produced by immunoSEQ multiplex PCR, yet TCRdb's version contains in-frame clones alone and is incomplete. This table has fewer than 20,000 clones, 55% to 75% appearing once. The sequences come from tumor tissue, collected from a patient who underwent chemoradiotherapy. These receptors originate from a human donor with HPV-associated anogenital cancer.

DNA of the CDR3: TGTGCCAGCAGCTTGAGGGAGGGTACCGGGGAGCTGTTTTTT. Protein: CASSLREGTGELFF. This sequence joins TRBV11-3 and TRBJ2-2, with TRBD2 identical over 7 bases. The CDR3 is 14 amino acids. Trimming took 3 bases from V and 5 from J; bases not matched to a gene: 3. Germline V gives CDR1 SGHNT, CDR2 YENEEA.

The V gene is TRBV11-3, the J gene TRBJ1-3; D not certain. The V end was cut by 7 bases, the J end by 6 bases, with 16 bases between. The CDR3 has 14 amino acids. Germline V gene data show CDR1 as SGHNT and CDR2 as YENEEA. Here the CDR3 reads CASTPTSIINTIYF. Written as DNA, the CDR3 is TGTGCCAGCACCCCGACATCAATTATAAACACCATATATTTT.

This clone appeared a few times. The chain links TRBV7-2 to TRBJ1-3, with D possibly being TRBD1 (6 bases). The CDR3 covers 15 residues. The V and J ends lost 2 bases and 0 bases respectively, with 8 bases between them. CDR1 is SGHTA and CDR2 is FQGNSA in the germline V gene. CDR3 loop: CASSLWGRSGNTIYF. CDR3 sequence (DNA): TGTGCCAGCAGCTTATGGGGGCGCTCTGGAAACACCATATATTTT.

This clone was picked up one time. The rearrangement joins TRBV5-4 to TRBJ2-3, with 8 positions matching TRBD2. Looked up from germline, CDR1 is SGHNT and CDR2 is YYREEE (reference sequence). This CDR3 has 14 residues. Germline trimming cut 1 base from V and 6 bases from J; bases unmatched to any gene: 4. This CDR3 reads CASSLNSGGDTQYF. DNA for the CDR3: TGTGCCAGCAGCTTGAATTCGGGGGGGGATACGCAGTATTTT.

Here the CDR3 reads CASSPLSIAYGYTF. Here the CDR3 DNA reads TGTGCCAGTAGTCCCCTGTCAATCGCCTATGGCTACACCTTC. The V and J genes are TRBV19 and TRBJ1-2; D is unresolved. Germline CDR1 and CDR2: LNHDA and SQIVND (reference sequence). The length of the CDR3 is 14 residues. Trimming removed 5 bases at V and 4 bases at J, with 14 bases between.

The DNA for the CDR3 is TGTGCCAGCAGCCCCTCTGATGGGCGGGCAGATACGCAGTATTTT. Its protein is CASSPSDGRADTQYF. The rearrangement joins TRBV9 to TRBJ2-3; a weak D match, TRBD2 (5 bases). V was shortened by 4 bases and J by 4 bases, with 16 bases between the two germline ends. The germline gives CDR1 SGDLS, CDR2 YYNGEE. CDR3 length equals 15 residues. The full variable domain, rest sourced from reference TRBV9 and TRBJ2-3, is DSGVTQTPKHLITATGQRVTLRCSPRSGDLSVYWYQQSLDQGLQFLIQYYNGEERAKGNILERFSAQQFPDLHSELNLSSLELGDSALYFCASSPSDGRADTQYFGPGTRLTVL.